The 6 T cell receptor beta chains given below trace back to one sample, sequenced in a study of brain metastases from non-small cell lung cancer. Method: immunoSEQ multiplex PCR; TCRdb's copy keeps in-frame clones and lacks some. The sample has roughly 1,200 clones, nearly 90% seen once; the top ten hold around 6%. The sequenced material came from primary lung tumor tissue. All receptors come from a donor over 35 with non-small cell lung cancer.

Comments on this clone: Germline is not matched at one junction end, which may reflect a read error. This chain connects TRBV6-5 to TRBJ1-6, with D unclear. This CDR3 has 15 residues. Germline V gives CDR1 MNHEY, CDR2 SVGAGI. Here the CDR3 DNA reads TGTGCCAGCAGTTACTCGATCGGACGAGATTCATCCCTCCACTTT. This sequence encodes CASSYSIGRDSSLHF.

The table lists this clone with a few counts. The chain joins TRBV5-1 to TRBJ1-1; D call uncertain. The CDR3 has 14 residues. Trimming shortened V by 0 bases and J by 4 bases, and 10 bases separated the two germline ends. Germline V lookup: CDR1 SGHRS, CDR2 YFSETQ. Written as DNA, the CDR3 is TGCGCCAGCAGCTTGGAAGGGATGGGCACTGAAGCTTTCTTT. Residues: CASSLEGMGTEAFF.

The chain carries TRBV18 and TRBJ1-4; possibly TRBD1 for D (5 bases). The CDR3 is 15 amino acids. Germline lookup yields CDR1 KGHSH and CDR2 LQKENI. With 0 bases removed from V and 4 bases from J, the gap between germline ends came to 9 bases. The CDR3 DNA reads TGTGCCAGCTCACCACCCGGGGCGAGTAATGAAAAACTGTTTTTT. Protein: CASSPPGASNEKLFF.

This clone was recorded a few times. V usage is TRBV3-1 (or the pseudogene TRBV3-2) and J usage is TRBJ2-3; D ambiguous. The CDR3 is 14 residues long. Germline lookup yields CDR1 LGHDT and CDR2 YNNKEL (reference sequence). The V gene lost 0 bases and the J gene lost 2 bases, with 6 bases spanning the gap. CDR3 loop: CASSQEAVTDTQYF. The CDR3 DNA follows: TGTGCCAGCAGCCAAGAGGCCGTCACAGATACGCAGTATTTT.

The genes are TRBV2 and TRBJ2-7, with TRBD1 as a possible D gene (5 bases). The length of the CDR3 is 13 residues. From germline, CDR1 is SNHLY and CDR2 FYNNEI. The germline V and J ends were trimmed by 6 bases and 2 bases, with 11 bases remaining between them. This chain's CDR3 is CASRTAVPYEQYF. In DNA form, the CDR3 reads TGTGCCAGCAGGACAGCCGTTCCCTACGAGCAGTACTTC.

The chain recombines TRBV5-1 with TRBJ1-3; D is uncertain. CDR1 is SGHRS, CDR2 YFSETQ, per germline. The CDR3 spans 14 residues. V lost 4 bases, J lost 7 bases, and 15 bases lay in between. The CDR3: CASSIDGGWNTIYF. In DNA, the CDR3 is TGCGCCAGCAGCATAGATGGTGGCTGGAACACCATATATTTT.